This T cell receptor (beta chain) comes out of a study of cytomegalovirus exposure and HLA in healthy donors. Germline V gene sequence: CDR1 KGHSY, CDR2 FQNENV. The length of the CDR3 is 14 residues. V gave up 2 bases and J gave up 0 bases, with 5 bases separating them. With 60 Vbeta and 13 Jbeta primers, the PCR was carried out. TCRdb's copy holds only in-frame clones and misses some; the assay was immunoSEQ multiplex PCR. The table includes 160,000 or so clones, approximately 80% detected once. Sequencing was carried out using PBMCs. The chain links TRBV16 to TRBJ1-3; D remains ambiguous. This sequence originates from a man aged 40-49 years in good health and CMV-seronegative. The CDR3 is CASSQDISGNTIYF. Written as DNA, the CDR3 is TGTGCCAGCAGCCAAGACATCTCTGGAAACACCATATATTTT.